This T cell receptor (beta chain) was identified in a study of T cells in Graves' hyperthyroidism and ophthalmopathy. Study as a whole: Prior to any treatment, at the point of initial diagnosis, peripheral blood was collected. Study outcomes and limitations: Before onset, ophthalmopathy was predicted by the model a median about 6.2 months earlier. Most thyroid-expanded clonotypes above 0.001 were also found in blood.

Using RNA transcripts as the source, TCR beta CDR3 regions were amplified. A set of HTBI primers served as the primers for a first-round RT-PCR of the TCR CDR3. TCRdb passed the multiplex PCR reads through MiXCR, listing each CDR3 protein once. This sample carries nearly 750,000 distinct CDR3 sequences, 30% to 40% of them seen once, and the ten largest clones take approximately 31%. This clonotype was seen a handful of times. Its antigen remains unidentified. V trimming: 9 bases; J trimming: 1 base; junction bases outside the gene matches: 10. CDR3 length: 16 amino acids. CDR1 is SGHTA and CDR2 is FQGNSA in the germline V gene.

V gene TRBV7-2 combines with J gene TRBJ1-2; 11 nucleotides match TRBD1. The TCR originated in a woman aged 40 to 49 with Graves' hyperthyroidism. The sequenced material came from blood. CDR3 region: CASSGTGGFDNYGYTF. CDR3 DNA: TGTGCCAGTTCCGGGACAGGGGGTTTTGATAACTATGGCTACACCTTC.